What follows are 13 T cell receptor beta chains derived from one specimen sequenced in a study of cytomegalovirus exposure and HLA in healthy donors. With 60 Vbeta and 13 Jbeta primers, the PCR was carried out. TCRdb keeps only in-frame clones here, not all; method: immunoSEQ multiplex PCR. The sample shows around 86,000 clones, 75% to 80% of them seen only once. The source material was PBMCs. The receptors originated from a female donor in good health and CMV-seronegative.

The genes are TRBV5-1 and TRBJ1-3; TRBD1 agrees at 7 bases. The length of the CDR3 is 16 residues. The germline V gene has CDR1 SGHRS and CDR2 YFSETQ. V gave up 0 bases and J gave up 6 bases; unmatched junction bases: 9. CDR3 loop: CASSLVPTGVANTIYF. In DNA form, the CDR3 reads TGCGCCAGCAGCTTGGTGCCAACAGGGGTGGCAAACACCATATATTTT.

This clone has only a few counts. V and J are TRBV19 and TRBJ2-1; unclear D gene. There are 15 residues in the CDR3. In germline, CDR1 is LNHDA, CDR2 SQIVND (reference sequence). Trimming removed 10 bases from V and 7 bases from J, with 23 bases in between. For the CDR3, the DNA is TGTGCCACCAATCCCTCTAGATTTGGTCCAAATGAGCAGTTCTTC. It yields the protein CATNPSRFGPNEQFF.

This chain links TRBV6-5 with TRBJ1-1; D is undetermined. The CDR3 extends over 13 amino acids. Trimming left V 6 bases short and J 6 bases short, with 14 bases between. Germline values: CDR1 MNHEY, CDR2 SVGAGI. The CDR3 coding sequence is TGTGCCAGCAGGATACCCGGAGTGGCTGAAGCTTTCTTT. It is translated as CASRIPGVAEAFF.

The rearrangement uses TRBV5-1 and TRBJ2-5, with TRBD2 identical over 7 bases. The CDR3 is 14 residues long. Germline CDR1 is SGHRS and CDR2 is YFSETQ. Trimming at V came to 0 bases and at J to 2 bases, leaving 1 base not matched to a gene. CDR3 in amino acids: CASSLGGGQETQYF. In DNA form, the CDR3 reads TGCGCCAGCAGCTTGGGGGGAGGGCAAGAGACCCAGTACTTC.

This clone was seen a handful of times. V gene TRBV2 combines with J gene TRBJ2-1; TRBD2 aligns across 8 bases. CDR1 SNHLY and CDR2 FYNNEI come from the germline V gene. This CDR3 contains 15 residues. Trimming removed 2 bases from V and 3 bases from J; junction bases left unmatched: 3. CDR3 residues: CASSERGGYYNEQFF. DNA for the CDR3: TGTGCCAGCAGTGAACGCGGGGGGTACTACAATGAGCAGTTCTTC.

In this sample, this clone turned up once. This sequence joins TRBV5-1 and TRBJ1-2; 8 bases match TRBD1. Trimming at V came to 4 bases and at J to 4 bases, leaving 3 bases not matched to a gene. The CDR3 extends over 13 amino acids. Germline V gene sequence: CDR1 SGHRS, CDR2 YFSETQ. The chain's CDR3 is CASSPDRGYGYTF. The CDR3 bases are TGCGCCAGCAGCCCCGACAGGGGCTATGGCTACACCTTC.

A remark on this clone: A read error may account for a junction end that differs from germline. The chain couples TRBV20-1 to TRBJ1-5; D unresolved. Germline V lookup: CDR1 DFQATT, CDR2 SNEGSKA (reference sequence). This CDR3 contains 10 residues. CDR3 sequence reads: CSALRDREYF. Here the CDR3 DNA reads TGCAGTGCCCTGCGAGACCGGGAGTATTTT.

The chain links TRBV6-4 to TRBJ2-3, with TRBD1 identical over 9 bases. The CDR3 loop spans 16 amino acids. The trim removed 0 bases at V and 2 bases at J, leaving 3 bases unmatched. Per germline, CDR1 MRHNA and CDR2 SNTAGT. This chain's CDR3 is CASSDSTGGFTDTQYF. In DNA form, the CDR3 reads TGTGCCAGCAGTGACTCGACAGGGGGGTTCACAGATACGCAGTATTTT.

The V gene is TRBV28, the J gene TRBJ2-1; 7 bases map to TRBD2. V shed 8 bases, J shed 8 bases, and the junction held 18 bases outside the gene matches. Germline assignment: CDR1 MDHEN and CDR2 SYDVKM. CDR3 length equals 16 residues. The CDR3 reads CASPPLIGLVSDEQFF. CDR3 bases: TGTGCCAGCCCCCCTTTGATAGGACTAGTTAGCGATGAGCAGTTCTTC. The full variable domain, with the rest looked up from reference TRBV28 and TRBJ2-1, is DVKVTQSSRYLVKRTGEKVFLECVQDMDHENMFWYRQDPGLGLRLIYFSYDVKMKEKGDIPEGYSVSREKKERFSLILESASTNQTSMYLCASPPLIGLVSDEQFFGPGTRLTVL.

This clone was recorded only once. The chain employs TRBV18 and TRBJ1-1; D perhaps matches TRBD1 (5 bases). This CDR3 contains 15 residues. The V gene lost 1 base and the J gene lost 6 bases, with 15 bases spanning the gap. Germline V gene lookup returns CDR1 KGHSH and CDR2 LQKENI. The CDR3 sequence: CASSPLLEGQSEAFF. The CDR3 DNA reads TGTGCCAGCTCACCACTACTGGAGGGGCAATCTGAAGCTTTCTTT. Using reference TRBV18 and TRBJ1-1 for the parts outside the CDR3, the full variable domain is NAGVMQNPRHLVRRRGQEARLRCSPMKGHSHVYWYRQLPEEGLKFMVYLQKENIIDESGMPKERFSAEFPKEGPSILRIQQVVRGDSAAYFCASSPLLEGQSEAFFGQGTRLTVV.

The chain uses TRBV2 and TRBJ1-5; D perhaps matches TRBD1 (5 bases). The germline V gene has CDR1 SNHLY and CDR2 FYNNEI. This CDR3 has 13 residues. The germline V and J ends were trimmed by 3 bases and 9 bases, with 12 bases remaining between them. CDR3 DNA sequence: TGTGCCAGCAGTGAGCAGGGATTGGGGCCCCAGCATTTT. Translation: CASSEQGLGPQHF.

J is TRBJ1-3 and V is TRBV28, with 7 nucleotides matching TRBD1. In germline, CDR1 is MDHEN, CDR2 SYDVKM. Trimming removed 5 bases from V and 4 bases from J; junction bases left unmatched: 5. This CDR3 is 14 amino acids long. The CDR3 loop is CASSETGEGNTIYF. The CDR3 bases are TGTGCCAGCAGTGAAACAGGGGAAGGAAACACCATATATTTT.

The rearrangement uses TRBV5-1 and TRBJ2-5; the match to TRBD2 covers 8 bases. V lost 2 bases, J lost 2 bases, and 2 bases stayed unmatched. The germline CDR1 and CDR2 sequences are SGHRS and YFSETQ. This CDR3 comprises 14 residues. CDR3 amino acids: CASSLASGQETQYF. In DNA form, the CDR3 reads TGCGCCAGCAGCTTAGCTAGCGGGCAAGAGACCCAGTACTTC.